Listed below are T cell receptor beta chains from one sample, sequenced in a study of early T cells in non-severe SARS-CoV-2 infection. In TCRdb, the 5' RACE reads were re-called with MiXCR into one record per CDR3 protein. The sample has around 26,000 distinct CDR3 sequences; around 5.5% are singletons. Sequences were obtained from whole blood. These receptors were obtained from an adult who was a healthcare worker with PCR-confirmed SARS-CoV-2 infection or an uninfected control (not recorded which). The CDR3 runs from the conserved cysteine through the conserved F or W. The D gene is left open where the match is weak. For some rows the clone size is stated as once, few or many, or as a class when expanded; others skip it.

TRBJ1-1 | many | TRBV2 | - | CASSASGNTEAFF | TGTGCCAGCAGTGCCAGTGGGAACACTGAAGCTTTCTTT
TRBJ2-1 | few | TRBV7-2 | - | CASSLYPDSYNEQFF | TGTGCCAGCAGCCTTTACCCAGACTCCTACAATGAGCAGTTCTTC
TRBJ1-1 | many | TRBV29-1 | - | CSVDYDSNTEAFF | TGCAGCGTTGATTACGACTCGAACACTGAAGCTTTCTTT
TRBJ1-6 | many | TRBV20-1 | - | CSARDPRVNSPLHF | TGCAGTGCTAGAGATCCCAGGGTCAATTCACCCCTCCACTTT
TRBJ2-7 | few | TRBV20-1 | - | CSATTEGTLYEQYF | TGCAGTGCGACGACAGAGGGGACCCTCTACGAGCAGTACTTC
TRBJ2-7 | many | TRBV10-3 | TRBD1 | CATGQGENEQYF | TGTGCCACCGGACAGGGGGAAAACGAGCAGTACTTC
TRBJ1-1 | many | TRBV18 | TRBD1 | CASSPPRGANTEAFF | TGTGCCAGCTCACCACCCAGGGGGGCGAACACTGAAGCTTTCTTT
TRBJ1-4 | - | TRBV4-1 | - | CASSQGTANEKLFF | TGCGCCAGCAGCCAAGGTACAGCTAATGAAAAACTGTTTTTT
TRBJ2-7 | many | TRBV4-2 | - | CASSQSITYEQYF | TGTGCCAGCAGCCAAAGTATTACCTACGAGCAGTACTTC
TRBJ2-3 | many | TRBV11-2 | - | CASSLSGTASTDTQYF | TGTGCCAGCAGTCTCTCCGGGACGGCTAGCACAGATACGCAGTATTTT
TRBJ1-6 | many | TRBV7-8 | - | CASSFGRPNSPLHF | TGTGCCAGCAGCTTTGGCAGGCCGAATTCACCCCTCCACTTT
TRBJ2-3 | many | TRBV20-1 | TRBD2 | CSAPQGSGVRTDTQYF | TGCAGTGCTCCCCAGGGTAGCGGGGTTCGCACAGATACGCAGTATTTT
TRBJ2-3 | - | TRBV14 | - | CASSQGQLYYTQYF | TGTGCCAGCAGCCAAGGACAACTGTACTATACGCAGTATTTT
TRBJ2-2 | - | TRBV7-9 | - | CASSNRDPGELFF | TGTGCCAGCAGCAACAGGGACCCCGGGGAGCTGTTTTTT
TRBJ2-2 | many | TRBV7-6 | - | CASSSSAAANTGELFF | TGTGCCAGCAGCTCCAGTGCGGCCGCGAACACCGGGGAGCTGTTTTTT
TRBJ2-1 | many | TRBV18 | TRBD2 | CASSPRAAGGLLPEQFF | TGTGCCAGCTCACCACGGGCCGCGGGGGGGCTCTTACCTGAGCAGTTCTTC
TRBJ2-3 | few | TRBV20-1 | TRBD2 | CSARKGLAGAYTDTQYF | TGCAGTGCTAGAAAGGGGCTAGCGGGAGCATACACAGATACGCAGTATTTT
TRBJ2-7 | - | TRBV11-1 | - | CASSLRDSSAYEQYF | TGTGCCAGCAGCCTACGGGACTCGTCTGCCTACGAGCAGTACTTC
TRBJ2-1 | few | TRBV29-1 | - | CSVEGRQQKFYNEQFF | TGCAGCGTTGAAGGTCGTCAACAGAAATTCTACAATGAGCAGTTCTTC
TRBJ1-2 | - | TRBV12-3/TRBV12-4 | - | CASSPRVPYGYTF | TGTGCCAGCAGTCCCAGGGTTCCCTATGGCTACACCTTC
TRBJ1-4 | few | TRBV29-1 | - | CSVHPGANEKLFF | TGCAGCGTCCACCCCGGGGCTAATGAAAAACTGTTTTTT
TRBJ2-3 | many | TRBV6-6 | - | CASRAPDRGTDTQYF | TGTGCCAGCAGGGCTCCGGACCGGGGGACAGATACGCAGTATTTT
TRBJ1-1 | many | TRBV30 | TRBD1 | CAWGPRRGFTEAFF | TGTGCCTGGGGACCGCGCAGGGGGTTCACTGAAGCTTTCTTT
TRBJ2-4 | few | TRBV5-1 | - | CASSLGELIAKNIQYF | TGCGCCAGCAGCTTGGGTGAACTGATAGCCAAAAACATTCAGTACTTC
TRBJ2-7 | many | TRBV20-1 | TRBD2 | CSARYAGGPYEQYF | TGCAGTGCTAGATACGCGGGGGGGCCCTACGAGCAGTACTTC
TRBJ1-6 | medium-sized | TRBV2 | - | CASCPVRGNSPLHF | TGTGCCAGCTGCCCGGTGAGGGGAAATTCACCCCTCCACTTT
TRBJ1-6 | - | TRBV6-6 | - | CASRAQAGNSPLHF | TGTGCCAGCAGAGCACAGGCGGGTAATTCACCCCTCCATTTT
TRBJ2-1 | many | TRBV25-1 | - | CASSERASSEQFF | TGTGCCAGCAGTGAACGGGCATCCTCCGAGCAGTTCTTC
TRBJ2-2 | few | TRBV5-1 | - | CASSLRTDHTGELFF | TGCGCCAGCAGCTTGAGAACAGATCACACCGGGGAGCTGTTTTTT
TRBJ1-5 | many | TRBV11-2 | - | CASSPTDRQPQHF | TGTGCCAGCAGCCCCACGGATAGGCAGCCCCAGCATTTT
TRBJ1-1 | - | TRBV29-1 | TRBD1 | CSVAQGATEAFF | TGCAGCGTCGCACAGGGGGCCACTGAAGCTTTCTTT
TRBJ1-2 | many | TRBV12-3/TRBV12-4 | - | CASRFGRNYGYTF | TGTGCCAGCAGATTTGGTCGGAACTATGGCTACACCTTC
TRBJ2-5 | many | TRBV3-2 | - | CASSQGGQHKETQYF | TGTGCCAGCAGCCAAGGGGGACAACACAAAGAGACCCAGTACTTC
TRBJ2-5 | few | TRBV11-2 | - | CASSFSEQETQYF | TGTGCCAGCAGCTTTAGCGAACAAGAGACCCAGTACTTC
TRBJ1-1 | many | TRBV29-1 | - | CSVDGGRGTEAFF | TGCAGCGTTGATGGGGGAAGAGGTACTGAAGCTTTCTTT
TRBJ2-7 | - | TRBV30 | TRBD1 | CAWTGTGGGEQYF | TGTGCCTGGACCGGGACAGGGGGCGGCGAGCAGTACTTC
TRBJ2-3 | many | TRBV4-2 | TRBD2 | CASSQTSGGKEDTQYF | TGTGCCAGCAGCCAAACTAGCGGGGGAAAAGAAGATACGCAGTATTTT
TRBJ2-7 | few | TRBV20-1 | TRBD2 | CSARDLSGGPYEQYF | TGCAGTGCTAGAGATCTTAGCGGGGGTCCCTACGAGCAGTACTTC
TRBJ1-5 | many | TRBV6-5 | - | CASSPDYSNQPQHF | TGTGCCAGCAGTCCCGATTATAGCAATCAGCCCCAGCATTTT
TRBJ2-5 | - | TRBV5-1 | - | CASSLTQETQYF | TGCGCCAGCAGCTTAACACAAGAGACCCAGTACTTC
TRBJ2-1 | - | TRBV7-7 | TRBD1 | CASSLQGYNEQFF | TGTGCTAGCAGCTTACAGGGGTATAATGAGCAGTTCTTC
TRBJ1-5 | - | TRBV30 | TRBD1 | CAWGDRTKPQHF | TGTGCCTGGGGGGACAGGACAAAGCCCCAGCATTTT
TRBJ2-3 | few | TRBV2 | - | CASRDDTDTQYF | TGTGCCAGCAGAGACGATACAGATACGCAGTATTTT
TRBJ2-3 | many | TRBV5-1 | - | CASSFGQGQGTDTQYF | TGCGCCAGCAGCTTTGGGCAGGGACAAGGCACAGATACGCAGTATTTT
TRBJ1-1 | many | TRBV20-1 | TRBD1 | CSARKAGGTEAFF | TGCAGTGCTAGAAAAGCAGGGGGCACTGAAGCTTTCTTT
TRBJ2-3 | many | TRBV10-3 | TRBD1 | CAISELRQRQGGTDTQYF | TGTGCCATCAGTGAGTTGAGACAGAGACAGGGGGGCACAGATACGCAGTATTTT
TRBJ1-6 | many | TRBV4-3 | - | CASSQAPAGGSNSPLHF | TGCGCCAGCAGCCAAGCCCCCGCCGGAGGGTCCAATTCACCCCTCCACTTT
TRBJ2-3 | - | TRBV7-7 | - | CASSPDSRDTQYF | TGTGCTAGCAGCCCAGACAGCAGAGATACGCAGTATTTT
TRBJ2-3 | - | TRBV5-4 | - | CASSLDRARTDTQYF | TGTGCCAGCAGCTTGGACAGGGCGAGGACAGATACGCAGTATTTT
TRBJ1-1 | few | TRBV5-6 | - | CASSQSSGNTEAFF | TGTGCCAGCAGCCAGTCAAGCGGTAACACTGAAGCTTTCTTT
TRBJ1-5 | many | TRBV21-1 | - | CASSNPTGRCNSNQPQHF | TGTGCCAGCAGCAACCCCACGGGGAGATGCAATAGCAATCAGCCCCAGCATTTT
TRBJ1-1 | medium-sized | TRBV7-3 | - | CASSLTGFEREAFF | TGTGCCAGCAGCTTAACGGGTTTTGAACGAGAAGCTTTCTTT
TRBJ2-5 | many | TRBV5-1 | - | CASSKGDGETQYF | TGCGCCAGCAGCAAAGGGGACGGCGAGACCCAGTACTTC
TRBJ2-1 | - | TRBV3-1 | TRBD2 | CASSPRLAGINEQFF | TGTGCCAGCAGCCCAAGACTAGCGGGGATTAATGAGCAGTTCTTC
TRBJ1-3 | medium-sized | TRBV25-1 | - | CASSEWKSSGNTIYF | TGTGCCAGCAGTGAATGGAAGAGCTCTGGAAACACCATATATTTT